This T cell receptor beta chain was identified during a study of T cells in Graves' hyperthyroidism and ophthalmopathy. Uncontrolled infection, other autoimmune disease, pregnancy and lactation each barred patients from inclusion. Around 10 ml fresh peripheral blood yielded the PBMCs. Amplification of TCR beta CDR3 regions was performed using RNA transcripts as template. HTBI primers drove first-round RT-PCR of the TCR CDR3. TCRdb called the multiplex PCR reads again in MiXCR, with one record for every CDR3 protein. The sample carries approximately 720,000 distinct CDR3 sequences, about 17% recorded once. V was pared by 5 bases and J by 4 bases, with 20 bases between. The CDR3 has 16 residues. The germline CDR1 and CDR2 sequences are MNHNS and SASEGT.

The source is a woman aged 45-65 years with Graves' hyperthyroidism that later progressed to Graves' ophthalmopathy. This sequence joins TRBV6-1 and TRBJ1-1; tentative D call: TRBD1 (6 bases). The sample comprised blood. CDR3 sequence: CASSPKGVGSGTEAFF. The CDR3 nucleotides are TGTGCCAGCAGTCCAAAGGGGGTCGGATCAGGCACTGAAGCTTTCTTT.